This T cell receptor beta chain came from a study of blood T cell repertoires in COVID-19. Study background: The samples span acute and convalescent COVID-19 from the United States, Italy and Spain. T cells, B-cell-depleted T cells, or PBMCs provided the cDNA or gDNA that served as material.

J lost 0 bases, V lost 4 bases, and 3 bases had no gene match. Germline values: CDR1 SEHNR, CDR2 FQNEAQ (reference sequence). The CDR3 spans 15 residues. Regarding this clone: Different DNA sequences within this sample yield the same CDR3.

Per the original data handling: Reference gene primer amplification in the assay estimated nucleated cell counts. TCRdb's copy holds only in-frame clones and misses some; the assay was immunoSEQ multiplex PCR. V, J and clone size derive from that table, while D and trimming were established from the DNA sequence. The repertoire consists of 100,000 to 120,000 clones, with roughly 85% occurring once and the leading ten covering under 4%. The chain combines TRBV7-9 with TRBJ1-3; 7 bases fit TRBD1. The sequencing sample was made of peripheral blood. The source is a man aged 40-50 years with acute or convalescent COVID-19. The CDR3 spells CASSSTGSSGNTIYF. CDR3 in DNA: TGTGCCAGCAGCTCGACAGGGAGCTCTGGAAACACCATATATTTT. Based on the CDR3 plus reference TRBV7-9 and TRBJ1-3, the full variable domain is DTGVSQNPRHKITKRGQNVTFRCDPISEHNRLYWYRQTLGQGPEFLTYFQNEAQLEKSRLLSDRFSAERPKGSFSTLEIQRTEQGDSAMYLCASSSTGSSGNTIYFGEGSWLTVV.